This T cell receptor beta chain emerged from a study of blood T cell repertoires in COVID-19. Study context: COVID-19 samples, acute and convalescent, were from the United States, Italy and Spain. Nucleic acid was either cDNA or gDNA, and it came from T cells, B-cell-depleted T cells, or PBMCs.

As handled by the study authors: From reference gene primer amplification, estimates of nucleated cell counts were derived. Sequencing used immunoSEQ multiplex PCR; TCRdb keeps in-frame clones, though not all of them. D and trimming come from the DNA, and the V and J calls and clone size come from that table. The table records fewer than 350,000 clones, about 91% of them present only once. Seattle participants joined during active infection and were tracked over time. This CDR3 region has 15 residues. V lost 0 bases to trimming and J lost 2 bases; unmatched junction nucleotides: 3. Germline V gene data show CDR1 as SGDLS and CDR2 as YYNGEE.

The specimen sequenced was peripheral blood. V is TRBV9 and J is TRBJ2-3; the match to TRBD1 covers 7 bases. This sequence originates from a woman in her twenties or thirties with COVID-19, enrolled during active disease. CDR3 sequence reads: CASSVGDSDTDTQYF. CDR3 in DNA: TGTGCCAGCAGCGTAGGGGACAGCGACACAGATACGCAGTATTTT.